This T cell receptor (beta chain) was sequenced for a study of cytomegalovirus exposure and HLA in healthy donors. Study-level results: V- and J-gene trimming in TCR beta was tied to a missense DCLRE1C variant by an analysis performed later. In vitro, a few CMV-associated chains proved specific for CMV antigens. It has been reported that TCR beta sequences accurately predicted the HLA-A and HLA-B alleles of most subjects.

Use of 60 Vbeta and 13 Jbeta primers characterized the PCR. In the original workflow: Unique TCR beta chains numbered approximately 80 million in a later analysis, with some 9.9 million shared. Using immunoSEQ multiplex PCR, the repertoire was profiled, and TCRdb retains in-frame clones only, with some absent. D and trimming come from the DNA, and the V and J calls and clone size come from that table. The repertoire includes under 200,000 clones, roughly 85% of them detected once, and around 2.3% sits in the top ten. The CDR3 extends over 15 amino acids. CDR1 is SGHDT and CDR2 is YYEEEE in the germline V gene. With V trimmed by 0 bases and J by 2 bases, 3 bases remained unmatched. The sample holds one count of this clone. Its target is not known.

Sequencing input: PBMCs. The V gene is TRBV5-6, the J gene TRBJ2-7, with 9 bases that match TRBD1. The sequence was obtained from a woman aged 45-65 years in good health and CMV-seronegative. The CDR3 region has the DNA TGTGCCAGCAGCTTGGCCGGGACAGGGACCTACGAGCAGTACTTC. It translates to CASSLAGTGTYEQYF.